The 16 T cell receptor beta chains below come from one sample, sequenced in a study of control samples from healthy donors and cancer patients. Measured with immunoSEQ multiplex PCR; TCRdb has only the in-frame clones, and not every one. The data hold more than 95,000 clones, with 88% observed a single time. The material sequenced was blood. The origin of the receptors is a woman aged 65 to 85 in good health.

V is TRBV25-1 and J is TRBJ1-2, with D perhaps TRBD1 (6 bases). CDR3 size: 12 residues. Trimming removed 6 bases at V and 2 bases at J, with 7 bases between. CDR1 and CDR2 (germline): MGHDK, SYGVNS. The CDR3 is CASSGGNYGYTF. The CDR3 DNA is TGTGCCAGCAGCGGGGGCAACTATGGCTACACCTTC.

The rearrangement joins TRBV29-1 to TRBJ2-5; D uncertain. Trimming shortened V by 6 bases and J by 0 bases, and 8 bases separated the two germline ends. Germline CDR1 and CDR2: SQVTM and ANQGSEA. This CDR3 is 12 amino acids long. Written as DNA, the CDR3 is TGCAGCGTCTCGCCAAACCAAGAGACCCAGTACTTC. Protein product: CSVSPNQETQYF.

The CDR3 coding sequence is TGCGCCAGCAGCCTAATACCAGAGACCCAGTACTTC. This gives the protein CASSLIPETQYF. The chain employs TRBV5-1 and TRBJ2-5; D is ambiguous. CDR1 and CDR2 (germline): SGHRS, YFSETQ. Trimming left V 4 bases short and J 4 bases short, with 8 bases between. CDR3 length: 12 residues.

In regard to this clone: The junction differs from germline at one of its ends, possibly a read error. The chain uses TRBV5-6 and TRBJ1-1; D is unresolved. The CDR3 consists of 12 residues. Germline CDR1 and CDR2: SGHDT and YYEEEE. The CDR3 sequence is CASSLVSAEAFF. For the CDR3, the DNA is TGTGCCAGCAGCTTGGTATCTGCTGAGGCTTTCTTT.

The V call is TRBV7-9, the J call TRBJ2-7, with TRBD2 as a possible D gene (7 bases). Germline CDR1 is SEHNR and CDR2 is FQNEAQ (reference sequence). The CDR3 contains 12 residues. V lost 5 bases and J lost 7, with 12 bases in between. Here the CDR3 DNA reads TGTGCCAGCAGCCCAAGGGGGGGAGAGCAGTACTTC. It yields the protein CASSPRGGEQYF.

The CDR3 loop is CASTGAGGTDTQYF. In DNA form, the CDR3 reads TGTGCCAGCACGGGGGCGGGGGGCACAGATACGCAGTATTTT. The rearrangement uses TRBV6-5 and TRBJ2-3; a weak D match, TRBD2 (7 bases). The ends were cut back, 7 bases at V and 1 base at J, with 12 bases in the middle. CDR3 size: 14 residues. CDR1 and CDR2 (germline): MNHEY, SVGAGI.

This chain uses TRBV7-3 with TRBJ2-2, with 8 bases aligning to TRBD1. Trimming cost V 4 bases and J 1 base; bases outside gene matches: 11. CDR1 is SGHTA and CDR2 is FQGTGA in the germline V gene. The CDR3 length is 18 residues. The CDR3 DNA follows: TGTGCCAGCAGCTCCCCAGCAGGGGGCGCTCGGAACACCGGGGAGCTGTTTTTT. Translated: CASSSPAGGARNTGELFF.

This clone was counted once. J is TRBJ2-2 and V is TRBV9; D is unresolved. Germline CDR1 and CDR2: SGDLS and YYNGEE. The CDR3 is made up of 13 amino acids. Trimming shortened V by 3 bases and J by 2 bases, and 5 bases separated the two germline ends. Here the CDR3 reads CASSAINTGELFF. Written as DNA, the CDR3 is TGTGCCAGCAGCGCTATCAACACCGGGGAGCTGTTTTTT. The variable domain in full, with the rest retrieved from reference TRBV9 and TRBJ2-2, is DSGVTQTPKHLITATGQRVTLRCSPRSGDLSVYWYQQSLDQGLQFLIQYYNGEERAKGNILERFSAQQFPDLHSELNLSSLELGDSALYFCASSAINTGELFFGEGSRLTVL.

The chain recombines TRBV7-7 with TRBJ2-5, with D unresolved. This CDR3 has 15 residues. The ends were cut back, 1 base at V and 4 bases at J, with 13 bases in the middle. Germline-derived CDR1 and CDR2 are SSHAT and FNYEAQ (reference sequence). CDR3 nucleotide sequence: TGTGCCAGCAGCTTAGTGTCTCCCCCCGTAGAGACCCAGTACTTC. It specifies CASSLVSPPVETQYF.

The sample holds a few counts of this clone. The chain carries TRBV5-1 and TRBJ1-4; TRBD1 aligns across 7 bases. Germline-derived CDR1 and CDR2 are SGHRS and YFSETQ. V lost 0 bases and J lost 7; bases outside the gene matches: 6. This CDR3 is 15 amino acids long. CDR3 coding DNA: TGCGCCAGCAGCTTGGGGCAGGGGGGCAGTGAAAAACTGTTTTTT. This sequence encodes CASSLGQGGSEKLFF.

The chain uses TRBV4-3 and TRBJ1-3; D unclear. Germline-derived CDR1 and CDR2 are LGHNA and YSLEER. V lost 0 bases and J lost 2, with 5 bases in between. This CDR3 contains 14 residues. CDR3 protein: CASSQEPAGNTIYF. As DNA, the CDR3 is TGCGCCAGCAGCCAAGAACCAGCTGGAAACACCATATATTTT.

In DNA, the CDR3 is TGTGCCATCAGTGTGCAGGGTCGGGAAGGTTCACCCCTCCACTTT. This sequence encodes CAISVQGREGSPLHF. This chain joins TRBV10-3 and TRBJ1-6; maybe TRBD1 (5 bases). Trimming removed 4 bases at V and 9 bases at J, with 16 bases between. Germline V gene lookup returns CDR1 ENHRY and CDR2 SYGVKD. The CDR3 is 15 residues long.

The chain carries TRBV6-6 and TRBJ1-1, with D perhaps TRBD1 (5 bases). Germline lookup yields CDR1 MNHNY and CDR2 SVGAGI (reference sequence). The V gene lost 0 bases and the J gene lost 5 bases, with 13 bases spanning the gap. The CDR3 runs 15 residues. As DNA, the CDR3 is TGTGCCAGCAGTTACTCGCCAGGGAAGTCGACTGAAGCTTTCTTT. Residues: CASSYSPGKSTEAFF.

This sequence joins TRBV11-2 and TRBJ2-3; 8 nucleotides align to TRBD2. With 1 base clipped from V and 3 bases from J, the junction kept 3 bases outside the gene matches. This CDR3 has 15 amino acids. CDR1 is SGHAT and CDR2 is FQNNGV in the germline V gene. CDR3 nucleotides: TGTGCCAGCAGCTTAGGACTAGCGCGGACAGATACGCAGTATTTT. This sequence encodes CASSLGLARTDTQYF. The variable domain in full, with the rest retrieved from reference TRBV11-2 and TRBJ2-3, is EAGVAQSPRYKIIEKRQSVAFWCNPISGHATLYWYQQILGQGPKLLIQFQNNGVVDDSQLPKDRFSAERLKGVDSTLKIQPAKLEDSAVYLCASSLGLARTDTQYFGPGTRLTVL.

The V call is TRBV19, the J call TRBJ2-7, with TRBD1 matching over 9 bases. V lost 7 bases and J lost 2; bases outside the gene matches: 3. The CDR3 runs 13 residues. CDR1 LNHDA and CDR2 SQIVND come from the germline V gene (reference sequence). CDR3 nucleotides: TGTGCCAGTACCGGGACAGGGACCTACGAGCAGTACTTC. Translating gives CASTGTGTYEQYF.

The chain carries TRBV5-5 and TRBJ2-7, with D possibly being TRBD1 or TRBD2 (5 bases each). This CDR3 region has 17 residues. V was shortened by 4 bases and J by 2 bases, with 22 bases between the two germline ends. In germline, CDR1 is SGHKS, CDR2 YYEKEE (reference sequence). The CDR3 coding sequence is TGTGCCAGCAGCCCAAAGTTTGGGGGATACCAAACCTACGAGCAGTACTTC. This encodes CASSPKFGGYQTYEQYF.